This T cell receptor beta chain was sequenced for a study of blood T cell repertoires in COVID-19 (dated by TCRdb to 2020 to 2022). With regard to the full study: The collaborator samples originated in the United States, Italy and Spain and spanned the acute and convalescent phases of COVID-19. Samples were obtained from the ongoing ImmuneRACE study (first 160 participants) and from 1,254 subjects provided by 6 global collaborators. A freely available public database, intended as a resource for researchers studying the immune response to SARS-CoV-2, is where the repertoires were released. The sample metadata nearly always contained a de-identified subject ID, COVID-19 status, age in years and sex. Deeply sampled blood TCRbeta repertoires from subjects exposed to, actively infected with, or recovered from COVID-19 were included in the dataset. The prospective study material was composed of cDNA or gDNA derived from T cells, B-cell-depleted T cells, or PBMCs. Where available, HLA class I and class II types were taken from metadata supplied by the sample provider and were not determined by assay-based typing.

Collaborating institutions collected whole blood in K2EDTA tubes following their own protocols. For TCRbeta analysis, collaborators shipped samples in one of three forms: frozen whole blood, isolated PBMCs, or DNA extracted from either of those sample types. The paper as a whole reports these results and caveats: How much clinical and demographic metadata was included differed by source and by participant, and the metadata was provided uncurated.

TCRbeta CDR3 regions were amplified from genomic DNA using the immunoSEQ Assay, a bias-controlled multiplex PCR. Per the original workflow: The number of nucleated cells in each sample was estimated from the amplification of reference gene primers within the assay. To quantify the absolute abundance of each unique TCRbeta CDR3 rearrangement, sequence reads were collapsed and filtered. For each sample, productive Simpson clonality was calculated as the square root of Simpson's diversity index over productive rearrangements. Imported from immuneACCESS, the table was reduced by TCRdb to in-frame sequences with V and J called. These copies leave out some clones; in studies compared against another copy, an unresolved V gene accounts for under half, and the cause of the remainder is not known. V and J calls and clone size come straight from that table; D and trimming were deduced from the DNA. The table for this sample lists some 220,000 clones; 80% of them were counted only once. Roughly 13% of the sample is in the top ten clones.

This clone appeared a single time. Which antigen it targets is not known. No base quality information exists; no much larger clone differs at one position. Including cysteine and phenylalanine, the CDR3 has 15 amino acids. Only the CDR3 portion is preserved as DNA: 45 bases, with reading frame beginning at the first base. The trim is 8 bases for V and 3 bases for J, with a gap of 19 bases between the germline ends. The germline V gene gives CDR1 as ENHRY and CDR2 as SYGVKD. This clonotype originated in a human donor in a cohort sampled during active COVID-19. This receptor chain uses TRBV10-3 and TRBJ1-1; the D gene lacks a confident call. The sample comprised peripheral blood. The base sequence is TGTGCCATCCTTGACCGTCTGCTCGGGGACACTGAAGCTTTCTTT. It encodes CAILDRLLGDTEAFF.